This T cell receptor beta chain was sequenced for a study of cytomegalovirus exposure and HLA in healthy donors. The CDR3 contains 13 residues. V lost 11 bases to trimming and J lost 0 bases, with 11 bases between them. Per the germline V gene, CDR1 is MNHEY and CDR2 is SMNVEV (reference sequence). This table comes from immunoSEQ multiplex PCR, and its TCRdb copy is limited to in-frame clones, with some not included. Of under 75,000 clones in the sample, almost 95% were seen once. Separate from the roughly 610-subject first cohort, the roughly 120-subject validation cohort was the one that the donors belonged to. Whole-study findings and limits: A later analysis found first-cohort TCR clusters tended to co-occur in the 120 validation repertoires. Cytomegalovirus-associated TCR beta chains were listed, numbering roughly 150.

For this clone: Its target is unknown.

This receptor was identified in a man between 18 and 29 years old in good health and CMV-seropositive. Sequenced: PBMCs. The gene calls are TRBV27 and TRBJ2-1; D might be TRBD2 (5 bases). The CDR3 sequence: CASGSSSYNEQFF. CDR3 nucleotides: TGTGCCTCGGGAAGCAGCTCCTACAATGAGCAGTTCTTC.